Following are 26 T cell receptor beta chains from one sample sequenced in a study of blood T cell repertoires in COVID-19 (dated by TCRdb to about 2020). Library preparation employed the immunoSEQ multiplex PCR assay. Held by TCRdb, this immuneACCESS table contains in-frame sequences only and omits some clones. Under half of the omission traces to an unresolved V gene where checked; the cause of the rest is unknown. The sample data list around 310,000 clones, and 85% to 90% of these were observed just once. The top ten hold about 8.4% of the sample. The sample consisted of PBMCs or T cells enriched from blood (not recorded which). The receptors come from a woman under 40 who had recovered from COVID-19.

The CDR3 DNA is TGTGCCAGCAGCCAAGAGATACGGGCAGCGGCATACGAGCAGTACTTC. Protein: CASSQEIRAAAYEQYF. The genes are TRBV3-1 (or the pseudogene TRBV3-2) and TRBJ2-7; a weak D match, TRBD2 (5 bases). V lost 0 bases to trimming and J lost 4 bases, with 16 bases between them. The CDR3 covers 16 residues. Germline assignment: CDR1 LGHDT and CDR2 YNNKEL (reference sequence).

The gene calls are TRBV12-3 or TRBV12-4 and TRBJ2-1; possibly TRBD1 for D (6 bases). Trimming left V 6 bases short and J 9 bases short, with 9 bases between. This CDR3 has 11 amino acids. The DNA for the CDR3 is TGTGCCAGCAGGAGGGGGTTTGAGCAGTTCTTC. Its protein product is CASRRGFEQFF.

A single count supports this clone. The chain's CDR3 is CASSLEWDRAYGYTF. DNA for the CDR3: TGTGCCAGCAGCTTAGAATGGGACAGAGCTTATGGCTACACCTTC. The J gene is TRBJ1-2, the V gene TRBV7-2, with TRBD1 matching 7 bases. CDR1 SGHTA and CDR2 FQGNSA come from the germline V gene. This CDR3 comprises 15 residues. V lost 1 base, J lost 5 bases, and 7 bases stayed unmatched.

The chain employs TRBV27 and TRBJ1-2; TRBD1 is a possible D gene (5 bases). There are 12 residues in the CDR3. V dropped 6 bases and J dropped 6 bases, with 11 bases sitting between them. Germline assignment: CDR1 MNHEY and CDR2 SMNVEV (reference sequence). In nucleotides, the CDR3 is TGTGCCAGCAGAAGTAAGGGGCATGGCTACACCTTC. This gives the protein CASRSKGHGYTF.

DNA of the CDR3: TGTGCCAGCAGGGCCGCGTCCACGCCTAGGTTAACGCAGTTCTTC. Its translation is CASRAASTPRLTQFF. The rearrangement uses TRBV6-5 and TRBJ2-1, with D uncertain. Germline V CDR1 and CDR2: MNHEY, SVGAGI. The CDR3 covers 15 residues. Trimming stripped 6 bases from V and 12 bases from J, with 24 bases between.

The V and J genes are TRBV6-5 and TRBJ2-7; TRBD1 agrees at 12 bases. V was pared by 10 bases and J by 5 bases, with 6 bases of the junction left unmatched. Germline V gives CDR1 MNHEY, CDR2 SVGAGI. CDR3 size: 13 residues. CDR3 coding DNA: TGTGCCACACACCGGGACAGGGGGCACGAGCAGTACTTC. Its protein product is CATHRDRGHEQYF.

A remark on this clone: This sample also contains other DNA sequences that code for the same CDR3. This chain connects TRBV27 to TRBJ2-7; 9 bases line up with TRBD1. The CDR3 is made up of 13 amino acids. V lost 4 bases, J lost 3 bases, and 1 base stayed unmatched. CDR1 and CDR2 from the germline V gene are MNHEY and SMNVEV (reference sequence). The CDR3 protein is CASSWGQGYEQYF. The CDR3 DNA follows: TGTGCCAGCAGTTGGGGACAGGGCTACGAGCAGTACTTC.

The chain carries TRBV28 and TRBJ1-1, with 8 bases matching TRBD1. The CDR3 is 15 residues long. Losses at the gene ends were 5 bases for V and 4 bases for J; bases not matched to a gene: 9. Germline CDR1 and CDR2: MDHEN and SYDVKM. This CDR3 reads CASSRMHRGITEAFF. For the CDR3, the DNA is TGTGCCAGCAGTCGAATGCACAGGGGGATCACTGAAGCTTTCTTT.

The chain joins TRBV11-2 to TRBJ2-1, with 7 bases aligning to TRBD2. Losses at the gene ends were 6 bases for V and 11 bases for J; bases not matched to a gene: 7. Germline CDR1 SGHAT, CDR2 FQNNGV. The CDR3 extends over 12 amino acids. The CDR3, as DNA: TGTGCCAGCAGTCGACGGGAGGTCCAGCAGTTCTTC. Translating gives CASSRREVQQFF.

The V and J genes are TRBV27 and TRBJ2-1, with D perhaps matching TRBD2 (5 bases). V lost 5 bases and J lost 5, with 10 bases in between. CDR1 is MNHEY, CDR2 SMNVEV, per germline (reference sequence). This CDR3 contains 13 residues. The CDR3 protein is CASSRSGHNEQFF. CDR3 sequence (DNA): TGTGCCAGCAGTCGGAGCGGCCACAATGAGCAGTTCTTC.

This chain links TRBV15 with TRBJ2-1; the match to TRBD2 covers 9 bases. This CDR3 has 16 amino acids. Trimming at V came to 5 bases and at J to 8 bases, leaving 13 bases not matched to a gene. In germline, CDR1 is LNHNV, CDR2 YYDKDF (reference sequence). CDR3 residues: CATSGGAGGLGDEQFF. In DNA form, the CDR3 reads TGTGCCACCAGCGGAGGAGCGGGAGGATTGGGAGATGAGCAGTTCTTC.

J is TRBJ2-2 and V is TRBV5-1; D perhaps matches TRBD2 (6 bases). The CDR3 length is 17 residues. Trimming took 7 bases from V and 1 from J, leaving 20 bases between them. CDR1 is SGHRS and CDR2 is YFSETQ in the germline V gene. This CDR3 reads CASGGRLSKMNTGELFF. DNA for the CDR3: TGCGCCAGCGGGGGGAGACTCTCCAAGATGAACACCGGGGAGCTGTTTTTT.

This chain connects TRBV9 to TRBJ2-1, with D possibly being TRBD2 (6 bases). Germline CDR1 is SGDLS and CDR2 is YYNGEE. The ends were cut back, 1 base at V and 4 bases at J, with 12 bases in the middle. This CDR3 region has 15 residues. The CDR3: CASSVPTEGYNEQFF. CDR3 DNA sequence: TGTGCCAGCAGCGTACCAACGGAGGGATACAATGAGCAGTTCTTC. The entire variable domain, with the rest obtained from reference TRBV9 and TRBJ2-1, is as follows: DSGVTQTPKHLITATGQRVTLRCSPRSGDLSVYWYQQSLDQGLQFLIQYYNGEERAKGNILERFSAQQFPDLHSELNLSSLELGDSALYFCASSVPTEGYNEQFFGPGTRLTVL.

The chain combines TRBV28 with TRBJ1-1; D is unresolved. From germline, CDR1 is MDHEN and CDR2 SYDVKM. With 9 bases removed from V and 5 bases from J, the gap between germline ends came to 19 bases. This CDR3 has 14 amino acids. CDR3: CASSGRLMGTEAFF. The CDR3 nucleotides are TGTGCCAGTAGCGGGCGGCTAATGGGTACTGAAGCTTTCTTT.

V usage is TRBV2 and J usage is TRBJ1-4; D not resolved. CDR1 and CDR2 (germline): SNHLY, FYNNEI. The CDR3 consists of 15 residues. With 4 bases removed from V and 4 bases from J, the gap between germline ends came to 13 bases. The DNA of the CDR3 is TGTGCCAGCAGTGTTCAATCGGGAGATAATGAAAAACTGTTTTTT. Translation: CASSVQSGDNEKLFF.

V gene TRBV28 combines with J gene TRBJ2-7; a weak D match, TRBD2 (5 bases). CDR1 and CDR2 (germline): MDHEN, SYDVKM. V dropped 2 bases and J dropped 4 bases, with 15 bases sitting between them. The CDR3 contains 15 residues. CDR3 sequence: CASSLNRGIRYEQYF. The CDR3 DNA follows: TGTGCCAGCAGTTTAAACCGAGGGATAAGGTACGAGCAGTACTTC.

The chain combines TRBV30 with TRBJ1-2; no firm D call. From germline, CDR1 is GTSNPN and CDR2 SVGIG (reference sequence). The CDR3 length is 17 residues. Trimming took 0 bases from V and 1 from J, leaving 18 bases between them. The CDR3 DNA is TGTGCCTGGAGTGTACTTGAGGTGGGAGCTATTAACTATGGCTACACCTTC. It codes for CAWSVLEVGAINYGYTF. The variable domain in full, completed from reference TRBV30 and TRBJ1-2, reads SQTIHQWPATLVQPVGSPLSLECTVEGTSNPNLYWYRQAAGRGLQLLFYSVGIGQISSEVPQNLSASRPQDRQFILSSKKLLLSDSGFYLCAWSVLEVGAINYGYTFGSGTRLTVV.

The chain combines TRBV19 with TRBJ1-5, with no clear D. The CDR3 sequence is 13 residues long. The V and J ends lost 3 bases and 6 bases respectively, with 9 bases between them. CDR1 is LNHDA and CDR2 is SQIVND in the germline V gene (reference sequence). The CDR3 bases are TGTGCCAGTAGTATGCCAGGAAGTCAGCCCCAGCATTTT. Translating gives CASSMPGSQPQHF.

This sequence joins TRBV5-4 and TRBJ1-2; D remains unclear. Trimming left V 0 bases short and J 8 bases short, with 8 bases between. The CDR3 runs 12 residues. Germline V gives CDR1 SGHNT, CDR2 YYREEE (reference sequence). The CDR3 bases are TGTGCCAGCAGCTTGGACTCGAACGGCTACACCTTC. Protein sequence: CASSLDSNGYTF. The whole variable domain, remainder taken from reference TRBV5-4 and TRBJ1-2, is ETGVTQSPTHLIKTRGQQVTLRCSSQSGHNTVSWYQQALGQGPQFIFQYYREEENGRGNFPPRFSGLQFPNYSSELNVNALELDDSALYLCASSLDSNGYTFGSGTRLTVV.

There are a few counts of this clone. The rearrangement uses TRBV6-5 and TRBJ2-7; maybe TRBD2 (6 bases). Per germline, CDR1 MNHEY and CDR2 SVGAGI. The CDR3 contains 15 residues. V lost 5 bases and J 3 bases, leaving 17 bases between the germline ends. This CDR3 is CASSPREDLLYEQYF. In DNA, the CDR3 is TGTGCCAGCAGTCCCAGGGAGGACCTCCTCTACGAGCAGTACTTC.

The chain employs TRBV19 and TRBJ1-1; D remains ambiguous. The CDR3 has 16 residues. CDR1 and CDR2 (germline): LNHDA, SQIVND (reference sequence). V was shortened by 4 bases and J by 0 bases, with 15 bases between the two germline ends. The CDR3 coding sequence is TGTGCCAGTAGTACGGGAACAGCCGGGGTGAACACTGAAGCTTTCTTT. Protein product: CASSTGTAGVNTEAFF.

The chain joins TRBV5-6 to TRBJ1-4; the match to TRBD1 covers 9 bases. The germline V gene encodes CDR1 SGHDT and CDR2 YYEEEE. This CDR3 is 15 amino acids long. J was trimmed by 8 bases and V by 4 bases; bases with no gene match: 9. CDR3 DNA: TGTGCCAGCAGCCCAACGACAGGGGGACGAGAAAAACTGTTTTTT. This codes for CASSPTTGGREKLFF.

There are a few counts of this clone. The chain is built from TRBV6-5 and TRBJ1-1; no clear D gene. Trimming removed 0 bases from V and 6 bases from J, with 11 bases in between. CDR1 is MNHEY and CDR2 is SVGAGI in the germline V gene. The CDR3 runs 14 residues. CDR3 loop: CASSYSRRGSEAFF. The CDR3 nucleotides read TGTGCCAGCAGTTACTCTCGGCGAGGATCTGAAGCTTTCTTT.

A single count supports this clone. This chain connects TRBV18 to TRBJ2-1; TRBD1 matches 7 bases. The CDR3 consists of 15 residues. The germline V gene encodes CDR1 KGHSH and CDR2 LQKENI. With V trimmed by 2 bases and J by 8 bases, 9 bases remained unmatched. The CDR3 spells CASSPYLTGADEQFF. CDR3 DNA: TGTGCCAGCTCACCATACTTAACAGGGGCAGATGAGCAGTTCTTC.

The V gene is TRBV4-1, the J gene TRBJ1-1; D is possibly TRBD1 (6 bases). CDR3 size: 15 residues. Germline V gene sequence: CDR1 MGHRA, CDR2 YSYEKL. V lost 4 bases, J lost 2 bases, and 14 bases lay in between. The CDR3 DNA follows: TGCGCCAGCAGCCCACAGGGAGAGGGAAACACTGAAGCTTTCTTT. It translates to CASSPQGEGNTEAFF.

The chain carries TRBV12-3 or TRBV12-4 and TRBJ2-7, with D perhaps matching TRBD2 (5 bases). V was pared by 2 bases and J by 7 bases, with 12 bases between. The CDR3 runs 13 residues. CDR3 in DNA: TGTGCCAGCAGTTTAAACCGGGGTCAGGAGCAGTACTTC. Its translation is CASSLNRGQEQYF.